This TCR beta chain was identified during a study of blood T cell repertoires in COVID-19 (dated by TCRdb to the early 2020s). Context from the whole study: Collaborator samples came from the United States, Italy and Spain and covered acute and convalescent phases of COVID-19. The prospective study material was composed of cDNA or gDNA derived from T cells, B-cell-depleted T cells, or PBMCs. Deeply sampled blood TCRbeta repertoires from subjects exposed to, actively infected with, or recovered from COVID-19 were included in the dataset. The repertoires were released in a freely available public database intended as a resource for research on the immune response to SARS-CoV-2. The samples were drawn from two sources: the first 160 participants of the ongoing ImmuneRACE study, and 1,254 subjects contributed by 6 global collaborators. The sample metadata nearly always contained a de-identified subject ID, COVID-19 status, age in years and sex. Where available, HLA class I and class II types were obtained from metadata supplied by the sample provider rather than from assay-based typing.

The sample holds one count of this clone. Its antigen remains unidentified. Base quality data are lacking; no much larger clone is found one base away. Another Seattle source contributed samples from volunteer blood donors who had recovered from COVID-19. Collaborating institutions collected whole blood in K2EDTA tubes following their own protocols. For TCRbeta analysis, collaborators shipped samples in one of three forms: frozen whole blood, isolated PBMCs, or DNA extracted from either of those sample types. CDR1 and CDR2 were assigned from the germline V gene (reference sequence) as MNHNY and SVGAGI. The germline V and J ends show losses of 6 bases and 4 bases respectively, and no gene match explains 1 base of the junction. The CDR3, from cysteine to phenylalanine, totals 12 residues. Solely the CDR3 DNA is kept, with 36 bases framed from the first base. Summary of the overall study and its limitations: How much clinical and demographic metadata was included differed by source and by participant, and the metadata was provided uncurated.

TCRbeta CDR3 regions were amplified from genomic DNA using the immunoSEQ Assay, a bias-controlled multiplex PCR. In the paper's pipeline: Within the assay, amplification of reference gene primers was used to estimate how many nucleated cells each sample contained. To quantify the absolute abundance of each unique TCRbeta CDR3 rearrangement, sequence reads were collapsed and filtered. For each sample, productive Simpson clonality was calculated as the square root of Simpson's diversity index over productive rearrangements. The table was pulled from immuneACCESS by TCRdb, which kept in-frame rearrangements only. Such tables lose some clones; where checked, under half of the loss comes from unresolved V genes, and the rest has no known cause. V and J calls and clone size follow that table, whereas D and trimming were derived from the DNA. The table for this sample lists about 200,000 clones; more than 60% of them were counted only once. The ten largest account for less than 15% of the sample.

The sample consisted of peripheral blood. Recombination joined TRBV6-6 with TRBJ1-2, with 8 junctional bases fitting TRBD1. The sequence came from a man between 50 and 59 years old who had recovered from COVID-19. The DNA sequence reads TGTGCCAGCAGAACAGGGGGCTATGGCTACACCTTC. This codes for CASRTGGYGYTF.